The present T cell receptor beta chain was sequenced within a study of T cell changes during pregnancy in multiple sclerosis. Libraries were prepared by immunoSEQ multiplex PCR; TCRdb keeps only in-frame clonotypes and omits some of them. The sample carries tens of thousands of clones, about nine tenths recorded once. After removal of 3 bases from V and 6 bases from J, the junction contained 9 bases not matched to a gene. CDR3 length: 15 residues. The germline V gene encodes CDR1 SGHRS and CDR2 YFSETQ. This clonotype originated in a female donor with multiple sclerosis, enrolled in a pregnancy study. The chain is built from TRBV5-1 and TRBJ2-3; 8 bases match TRBD2. Sequenced here: peripheral blood, sampled in the third trimester of pregnancy. CDR3 nucleotide sequence: TGCGCCAGCAGCTACCTAAGCGGGGGCGGGGATACGCAGTATTTT. Encoded protein: CASSYLSGGGDTQYF.